This T cell receptor beta chain was sequenced for a study of shared clonotypes between healthy human individuals. Study-level background: A donor's plate count was three for CD4 naive and three for CD4 memory; CD8 naive had two and CD8 memory one.

A word on this clone: Its antigen remains unknown.

Some clones are missing from TCRdb's copy, which holds only in-frame ones; the method was immunoSEQ multiplex PCR. Of approximately 1.4 million clones listed, 95% to 99% are singletons. CDR3 length equals 16 residues. V was clipped by 0 bases and J by 4 bases; unmatched bases: 5. Germline V CDR1 and CDR2: SGDLS, YYNGEE. General observations from the study: Incompleteness in sorted-subset sequencing, despite large depth, was shown by rarefaction.

The material sequenced was naive CD4+ T cells sorted from blood. Subset specified: CD45RA+ positively selected. The receptor was isolated from a man aged 25-40 years in good health. The chain links TRBV9 to TRBJ2-1; TRBD1 matches at 9 bases. CDR3 amino acids: CASSVAGQGIYNEQFF. Here the CDR3 DNA reads TGTGCCAGCAGCGTAGCTGGACAGGGGATATACAATGAGCAGTTCTTC. Full variable domain (missing parts from reference TRBV9 and TRBJ2-1): DSGVTQTPKHLITATGQRVTLRCSPRSGDLSVYWYQQSLDQGLQFLIQYYNGEERAKGNILERFSAQQFPDLHSELNLSSLELGDSALYFCASSVAGQGIYNEQFFGPGTRLTVL.